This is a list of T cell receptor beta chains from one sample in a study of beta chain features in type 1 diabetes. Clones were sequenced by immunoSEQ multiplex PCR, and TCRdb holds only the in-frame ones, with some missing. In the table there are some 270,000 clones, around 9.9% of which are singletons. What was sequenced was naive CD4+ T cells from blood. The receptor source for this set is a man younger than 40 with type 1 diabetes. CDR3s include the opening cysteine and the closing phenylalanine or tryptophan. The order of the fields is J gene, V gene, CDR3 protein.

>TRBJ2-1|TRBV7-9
CASTERGQHNEQFF
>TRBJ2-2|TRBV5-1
CASSLGTTYTGELFF
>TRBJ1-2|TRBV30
CAWGADYGYTF
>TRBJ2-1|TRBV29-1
CSVRGGKKSSYNEQFF
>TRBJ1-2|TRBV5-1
CASSLTANYGYTF
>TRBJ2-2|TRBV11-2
CASSLFSGGPGGTGELFF
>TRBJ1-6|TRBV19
CASSTGQGYGSPLHF
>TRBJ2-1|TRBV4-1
CASSQGLRGSTMVNEQFF
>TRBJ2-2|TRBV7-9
CASSLGPLNTGELFF
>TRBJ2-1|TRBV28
CASSTPPGGTYNEQFF
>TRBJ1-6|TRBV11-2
CASSPGSAGDSPLHF
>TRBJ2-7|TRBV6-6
CATAERVYEQYF
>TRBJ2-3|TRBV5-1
CASSLSGTDTQYF
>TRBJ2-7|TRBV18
CASSPPPGYEQYF